Shown below are 13 T cell receptor beta chains from a single sample sequenced in a study of T cells in Graves' hyperthyroidism and ophthalmopathy. What was amplified from RNA transcripts were TCR beta CDR3 regions. The HTBI set primed first-round TCR CDR3 RT-PCR. MiXCR was run by TCRdb on the multiplex PCR reads, yielding one entry per CDR3 protein. The sample records fewer than 850,000 distinct CDR3 sequences, roughly a sixth being singletons. The sequenced sample was blood. These receptors all stem from a man aged 45-60 years with Graves' hyperthyroidism.

The chain has TRBV7-6 and TRBJ2-1; the D is unclear. The CDR3 consists of 15 residues. Germline assignment: CDR1 SGHVS and CDR2 FNYEAQ. V lost 5 bases and J 2 bases, leaving 13 bases between the germline ends. The CDR3 bases are TGTGCCAGCAGCCCCGGGTTGAGGACCTACAATGAGCAGTTCTTC. Amino acid sequence: CASSPGLRTYNEQFF.

V usage is TRBV2 and J usage is TRBJ1-1; 8 nucleotides line up with TRBD1. The V segment lost 0 bases and the J segment 5 bases; nucleotides outside the gene matches: 8. Per germline, CDR1 SNHLY and CDR2 FYNNEI. The CDR3 length is 16 residues. The CDR3 DNA is TGTGCCAGCAGTGAAGCGCTTCAGGGGGCGCGAACTGAAGCTTTCTTT. This gives the protein CASSEALQGARTEAFF.

This clonotype turned up a few times. J is TRBJ1-1 and V is TRBV19, with no clear D. Trimming removed 1 base from V and 8 bases from J, with 8 bases in between. Germline lookup yields CDR1 LNHDA and CDR2 SQIVND (reference sequence). This CDR3 is 12 amino acids long. The CDR3 here is CASSIVADEAFF. DNA for the CDR3: TGTGCCAGTAGTATAGTGGCAGACGAAGCTTTCTTT.

This clonotype showed up many times. The chain combines TRBV6-1 with TRBJ1-5; D gene unclear. V was clipped by 7 bases and J by 7 bases, with 17 bases between them. The length of the CDR3 is 14 residues. From germline, CDR1 is MNHNS and CDR2 SASEGT. The CDR3 DNA sequence: TGTGCCAGCACCCTGTCCCTCGGAGGACAGCCCCAGCATTTT. Amino acids: CASTLSLGGQPQHF.

The chain carries TRBV28 and TRBJ1-3; the D gene is possibly TRBD1 (5 bases). The V gene lost 8 bases and the J gene lost 0 bases, with 17 bases spanning the gap. The CDR3 has 16 residues. Germline CDR1 and CDR2: MDHEN and SYDVKM. This CDR3 reads CASRLGWGNSGNTIYF. CDR3 nucleotides: TGTGCCAGCCGCCTCGGGTGGGGGAACTCTGGAAACACCATATATTTT.

There are a few counts of this clonotype. The rearrangement uses TRBV5-4 and TRBJ2-7; maybe TRBD1 (5 bases). Per germline, CDR1 SGHNT and CDR2 YYREEE (reference sequence). This CDR3 has 14 amino acids. The V end lost 0 bases, the J end lost 3 bases, and 10 bases lay between the germline ends. The CDR3 region is CASSLGTTLYEQYF. In nucleotides, the CDR3 is TGTGCCAGCAGCTTGGGGACAACTCTCTACGAGCAGTACTTC.

The chain is built from TRBV5-1 and TRBJ2-7, with D perhaps TRBD2 (6 bases). CDR1 is SGHRS and CDR2 is YFSETQ in the germline V gene. The CDR3 has 16 amino acids. Trimming took off 3 bases at V and 2 bases at J, with 18 bases between the two ends. The CDR3 DNA reads TGCGCCAGCAGCTCAGGGTGGGACTTCAAAGCCTACGAGCAGTACTTC. Residues: CASSSGWDFKAYEQYF.

Ten or more counts support this clonotype. The rearrangement links TRBV9 to TRBJ2-7, with D uncertain. V lost 0 bases and J lost 2, with 12 bases in between. The CDR3 is made up of 15 amino acids. Germline V gene sequence: CDR1 SGDLS, CDR2 YYNGEE. CDR3 loop: CASSVAFGLPYEQYF. The DNA for the CDR3 is TGTGCCAGCAGCGTAGCTTTCGGGCTACCCTACGAGCAGTACTTC.

The chain recombines TRBV7-9 with TRBJ2-6; no clear D. This CDR3 has 16 residues. The V and J ends lost 2 bases and 2 bases respectively, with 10 bases between them. The germline V gene encodes CDR1 SEHNR and CDR2 FQNEAQ (reference sequence). CDR3 loop: CASSLMSDPGANVLTF. The CDR3 region has the DNA TGTGCCAGCAGCTTAATGAGTGACCCTGGGGCCAACGTCCTGACTTTC.

Ten or more counts support this clonotype. The chain uses TRBV6-5 and TRBJ2-5; D could derive from TRBD1 or TRBD2 (5 bases each). CDR1 and CDR2 (germline): MNHEY, SVGAGI. Trimming removed 1 base from V and 2 bases from J, with 11 bases in between. This CDR3 is built from 15 residues. For the CDR3, the DNA is TGTGCCAGCAGTTACTTGAGGGACCTACAAGAGACCCAGTACTTC. This gives the protein CASSYLRDLQETQYF.

This clonotype was seen ten or more times. This chain uses TRBV6-1 with TRBJ2-5; TRBD1 matches 9 bases. The length of the CDR3 is 15 residues. J gave up 5 bases and V 6 bases, and 10 bases lay outside the gene matches. The germline V gene has CDR1 MNHNS and CDR2 SASEGT. DNA for the CDR3: TGTGCCAGCAGGGATCTCGCTGGACAGGGGGAGACCCAGTACTTC. This encodes CASRDLAGQGETQYF.

This clonotype was counted only a few times. The chain joins TRBV12-3 or TRBV12-4 to TRBJ2-5, with D tentatively TRBD1 or TRBD2 (6 bases each). Trimming took off 3 bases at V and 5 bases at J, with 13 bases between the two ends. The CDR3 totals 14 residues. CDR3 loop: CASSFLGGSETQYF. The CDR3 nucleotides are TGTGCCAGCAGTTTTCTCGGGGGCTCGGAGACCCAGTACTTC.

This chain links TRBV12-3 or TRBV12-4 with TRBJ2-2; D is undetermined. Trimming took 5 bases from V and 1 from J, leaving 8 bases between them. There are 14 residues in the CDR3. As DNA, the CDR3 is TGTGCCAGCAGTCGGAGCGAGAACACCGGGGAGCTGTTTTTT. This translates into CASSRSENTGELFF.